This entry concerns a single T cell receptor beta chain. These data originate in a study of blood T cell repertoires in COVID-19. Overall study: PBMCs, B-cell-depleted T cells, or T cells provided the cDNA or gDNA that made up the material.

How the authors handled the data: Nucleated cell counts were estimated from reference gene primer amplification. The protocol was immunoSEQ multiplex PCR, while the TCRdb copy is restricted to in-frame clones and leaves out a portion. V and J calls and clone size are those listed in that table; D and trimming were worked out from the DNA. The data contain 150,000 to 200,000 clones, 65% to 85% of them seen just once; the ten biggest clones take up about 5.7%. The CDR3 contains 14 residues. CDR1 and CDR2 (germline): SGHNT, YYREEE (reference sequence). V dropped 0 bases and J dropped 4; count of bases not matched to a gene: 3. Individuals aged 18 to 89 years were recruited from approximately 24 US areas. Clinical history reported by participants formed the basis on which cohorts were assigned.

The sample was PBMCs or T cells enriched from blood (not recorded which). The origin of this receptor is a middle-aged woman with acute COVID-19. V and J are TRBV5-4 and TRBJ2-5; TRBD2 matches 7 bases. Here the CDR3 reads CASSLAWGGETQYF. DNA for the CDR3: TGTGCCAGCAGCTTGGCCTGGGGGGGAGAGACCCAGTACTTC.